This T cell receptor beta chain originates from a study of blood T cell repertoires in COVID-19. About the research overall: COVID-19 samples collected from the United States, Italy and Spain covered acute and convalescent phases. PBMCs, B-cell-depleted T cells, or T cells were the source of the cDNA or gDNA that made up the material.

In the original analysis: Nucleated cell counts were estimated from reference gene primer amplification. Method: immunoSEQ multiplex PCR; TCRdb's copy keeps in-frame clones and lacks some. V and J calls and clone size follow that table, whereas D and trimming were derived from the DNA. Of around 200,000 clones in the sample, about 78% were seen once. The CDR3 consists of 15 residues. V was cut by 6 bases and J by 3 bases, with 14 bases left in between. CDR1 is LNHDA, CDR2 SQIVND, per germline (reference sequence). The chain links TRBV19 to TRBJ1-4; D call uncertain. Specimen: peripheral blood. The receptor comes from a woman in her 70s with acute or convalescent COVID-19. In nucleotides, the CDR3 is TGTGCCAGTAGCCAAGTCCAGGCGCCTAATGAAAAACTGTTTTTT. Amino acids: CASSQVQAPNEKLFF.